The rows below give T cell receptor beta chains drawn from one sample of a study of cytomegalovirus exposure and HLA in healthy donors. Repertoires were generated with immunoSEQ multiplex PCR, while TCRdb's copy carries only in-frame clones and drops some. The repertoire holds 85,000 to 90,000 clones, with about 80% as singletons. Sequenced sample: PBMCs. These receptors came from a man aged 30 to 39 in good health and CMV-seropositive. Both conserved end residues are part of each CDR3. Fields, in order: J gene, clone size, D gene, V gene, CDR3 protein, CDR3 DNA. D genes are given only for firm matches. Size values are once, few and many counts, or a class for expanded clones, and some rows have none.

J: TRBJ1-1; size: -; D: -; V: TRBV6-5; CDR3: CASSYSSTGREAFF; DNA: TGTGCCAGCAGTTACTCGAGTACGGGGAGGGAAGCTTTCTTT
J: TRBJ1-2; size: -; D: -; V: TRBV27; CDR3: CASSYGQGYGYTF; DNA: TGTGCCAGCAGTTATGGGCAGGGGTATGGCTACACCTTC
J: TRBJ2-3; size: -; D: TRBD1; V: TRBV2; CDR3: CASNSGGLTDTQYF; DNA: TGTGCCAGCAATTCAGGGGGCCTCACAGATACGCAGTATTTT
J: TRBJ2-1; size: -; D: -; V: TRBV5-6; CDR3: CASSPPTGIYHEQFF; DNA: TGTGCCAGCAGCCCCCCCACAGGGATTTACCATGAGCAGTTCTTC
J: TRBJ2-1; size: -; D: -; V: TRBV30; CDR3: CAWSEGVSSYNEQFF; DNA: TGTGCCTGGAGTGAAGGGGTTAGCTCCTACAATGAGCAGTTCTTC
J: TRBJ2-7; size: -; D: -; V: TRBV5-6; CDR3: CASSFSAGPYEQYF; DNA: TGTGCCAGCAGCTTCTCGGCGGGTCCTTACGAGCAGTACTTC
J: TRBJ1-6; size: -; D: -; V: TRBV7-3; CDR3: CASRPNWGRYNSPLHF; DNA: TGTGCCAGCAGACCAAACTGGGGCCGCTATAATTCACCCCTCCACTTT
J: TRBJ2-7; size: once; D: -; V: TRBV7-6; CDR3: CASSLSPARGQGPYEQYF; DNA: TGTGCCAGCAGCCTATCCCCCGCGCGGGGGCAGGGCCCCTACGAGCAGTACTTC
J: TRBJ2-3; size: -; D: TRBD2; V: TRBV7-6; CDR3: CASSPTTSGAISDTQYF; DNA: TGTGCCAGCAGCCCAACTACTAGCGGGGCGATCTCAGATACGCAGTATTTT
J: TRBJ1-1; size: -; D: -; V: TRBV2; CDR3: CASSTSTEENTEAFF; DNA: TGTGCCAGCAGCACATCGACAGAGGAGAACACTGAAGCTTTCTTT
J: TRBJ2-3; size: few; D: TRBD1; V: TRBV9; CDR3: CASSEGNRGRSPDTQYF; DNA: TGTGCCAGCAGCGAGGGGAACAGGGGGCGCTCCCCAGATACGCAGTATTTT
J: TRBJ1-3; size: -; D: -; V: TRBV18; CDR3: CASSPEGSFGNTIYF; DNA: TGTGCCAGCTCACCAGAGGGATCCTTTGGAAACACCATATATTTT
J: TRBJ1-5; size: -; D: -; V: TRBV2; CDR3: CASSANGISNQPQHF; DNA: TGTGCCAGCAGTGCCAACGGTATAAGCAATCAGCCCCAGCATTTT
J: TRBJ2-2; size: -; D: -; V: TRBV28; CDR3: CASRLQPGAFANTGELFF; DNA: TGTGCCAGCAGGCTTCAGCCTGGGGCGTTCGCGAACACCGGGGAGCTGTTTTTT
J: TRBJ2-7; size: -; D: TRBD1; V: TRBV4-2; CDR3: CASSQDPGTGGYEQYF; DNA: TGTGCCAGCAGCCAAGACCCCGGGACAGGGGGCTACGAGCAGTACTTC
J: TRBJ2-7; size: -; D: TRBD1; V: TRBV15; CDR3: CAPRGGQGSYEQYF; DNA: TGTGCCCCCCGTGGGGGACAGGGCTCCTACGAGCAGTACTTC
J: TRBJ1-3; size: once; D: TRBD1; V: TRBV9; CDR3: CASSAPTGLGNTIYF; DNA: TGTGCCAGCAGCGCCCCGACAGGGCTTGGAAACACCATATATTTT
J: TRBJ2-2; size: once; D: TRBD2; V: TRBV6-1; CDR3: CASSEASGGAGELFF; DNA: TGTGCCAGCAGTGAAGCTAGCGGGGGGGCCGGGGAGCTGTTTTTT
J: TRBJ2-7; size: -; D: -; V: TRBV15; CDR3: CATSREYSSYEQYF; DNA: TGTGCCACCAGCAGAGAATACAGCTCCTACGAGCAGTACTTC
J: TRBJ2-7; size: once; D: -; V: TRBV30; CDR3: CAWSDLAVQYYEQYF; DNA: TGTGCCTGGAGCGACTTGGCAGTACAATACTACGAGCAGTACTTC
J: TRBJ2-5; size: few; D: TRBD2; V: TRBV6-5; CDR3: CASSSLGGGSGQYF; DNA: TGTGCCAGCAGCTCCCTCGGCGGGGGGAGCGGCCAGTACTTC
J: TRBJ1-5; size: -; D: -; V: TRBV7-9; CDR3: CSSSLVSKGVQHF; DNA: TGTTCCAGCAGCTTAGTATCAAAAGGGGTCCAGCATTTT
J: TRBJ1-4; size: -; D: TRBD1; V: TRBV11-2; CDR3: CASSTQGSDEKLFF; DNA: TGTGCCAGCAGCACACAGGGGTCGGATGAAAAACTGTTTTTT
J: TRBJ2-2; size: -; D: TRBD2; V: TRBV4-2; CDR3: CASSPGPGGRNTGELFF; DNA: TGTGCCAGCAGCCCCGGCCCGGGGGGGCGTAACACCGGGGAGCTGTTTTTT
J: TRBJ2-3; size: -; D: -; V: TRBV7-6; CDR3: CASSLELSSSTDTQYF; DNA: TGTGCCAGCAGCTTAGAGCTGTCTAGCTCCACAGATACGCAGTATTTT
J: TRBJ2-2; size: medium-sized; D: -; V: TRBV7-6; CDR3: CASTLGGTANTGELFF; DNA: TGTGCCAGCACCCTCGGCGGGACCGCGAACACCGGGGAGCTGTTTTTT
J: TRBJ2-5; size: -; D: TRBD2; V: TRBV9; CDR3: CASSARLAGGGTEETQYF; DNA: TGTGCCAGCAGCGCGCGACTAGCGGGGGGAGGGACCGAAGAGACCCAGTACTTC
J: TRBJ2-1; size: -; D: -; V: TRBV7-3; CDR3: CASSLFATHNEQFF; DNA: TGTGCCAGCAGCTTATTTGCGACACACAATGAGCAGTTCTTC
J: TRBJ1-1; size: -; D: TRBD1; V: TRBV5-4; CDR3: CASSLTGQGAMNTEAFF; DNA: TGTGCCAGCAGCCTCACCGGGCAGGGGGCGATGAACACTGAAGCTTTCTTT
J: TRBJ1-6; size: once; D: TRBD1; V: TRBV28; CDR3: CAHAAGQGVRSPLHF; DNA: TGTGCCCACGCCGCGGGACAGGGGGTTCGATCACCCCTCCACTTT
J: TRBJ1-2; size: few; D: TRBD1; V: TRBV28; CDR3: CASSSTGGILYGYTF; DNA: TGTGCCAGCAGTTCCACAGGGGGTATCCTCTATGGCTACACCTTC
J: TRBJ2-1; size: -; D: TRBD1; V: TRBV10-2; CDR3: CASSALTGGAGQFF; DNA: TGCGCCAGCAGTGCCCTGACAGGGGGCGCGGGGCAGTTCTTC
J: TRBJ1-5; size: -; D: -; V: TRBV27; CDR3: CASKTSDQPQHF; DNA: TGTGCCAGCAAAACGAGCGATCAGCCCCAGCATTTT
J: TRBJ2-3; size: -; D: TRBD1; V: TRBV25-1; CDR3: CASSAHFQGQGTDTQYF; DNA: TGTGCCAGCAGTGCCCACTTCCAGGGACAGGGGACGGATACGCAGTATTTT
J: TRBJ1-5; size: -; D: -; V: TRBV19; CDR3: CASSPMGGQPQHF; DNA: TGTGCCAGTAGCCCAATGGGGGGACAGCCCCAGCATTTT
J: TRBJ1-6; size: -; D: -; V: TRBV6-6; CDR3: CASSYSGPDSPLHF; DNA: TGTGCCAGCAGTTACTCGGGCCCCGATTCACCCCTCCACTTT
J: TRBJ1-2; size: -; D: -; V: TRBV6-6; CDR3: CASSYSGRSVSGYTF; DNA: TGTGCCAGCAGTTACTCAGGCAGGTCGGTGTCTGGCTACACCTTC
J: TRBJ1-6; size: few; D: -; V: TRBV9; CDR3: CASSVAADSYNSPLHF; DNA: TGTGCCAGCAGCGTAGCCGCGGACTCCTATAATTCACCCCTCCACTTT
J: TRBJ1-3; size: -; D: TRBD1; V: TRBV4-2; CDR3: CASSRMTGTGNTIYF; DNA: TGTGCCAGCAGCCGTATGACAGGGACCGGAAACACCATATATTTT
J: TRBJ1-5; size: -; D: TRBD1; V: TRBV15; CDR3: CATSRGPTGAGQPQHF; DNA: TGTGCCACCAGCAGAGGTCCTACAGGGGCTGGTCAGCCCCAGCATTTT
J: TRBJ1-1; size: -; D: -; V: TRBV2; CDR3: CASGENTEAFF; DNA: TGTGCCAGCGGAGAAAACACTGAAGCTTTCTTT